The rows below give T cell receptor beta chains drawn from one sample of a study of blood T cell repertoires in COVID-19. TCRdb keeps only in-frame clones here, not all; method: immunoSEQ multiplex PCR. The repertoire holds around 190,000 clones, 82% seen once, with 7.8% in the top ten. Sequenced sample: peripheral blood. These receptors came from a woman aged 60 to 75 with COVID-19, enrolled during active disease. The CDR3 runs from the conserved cysteine through the conserved F or W. The D gene is left open where the match is weak. Not every row has a clone size; where given, it reads once, few, many or a size class.

v_gene,abundance,j_gene,d_gene,CDR3nt,CDR3aa
TRBV10-3,-,TRBJ2-3,TRBD2,TGTGCCATCAGTGGGACTAGCGGGAGGGGCACAGATACGCAGTATTTT,CAISGTSGRGTDTQYF
TRBV30,-,TRBJ1-2,-,TGTGCCTGGAGTCGCGGGGGTGGCTACACCTTC,CAWSRGGGYTF
TRBV18,-,TRBJ2-3,TRBD2,TGTGCCAGCTCACCTGTGACTAGCGGGGTTAGCACAGATACGCAGTATTTT,CASSPVTSGVSTDTQYF
TRBV19,-,TRBJ1-2,-,TGTGCCACGCAGGGGTCCACCACCGGCACCTATGGCTACACCTTC,CATQGSTTGTYGYTF
TRBV7-3,-,TRBJ2-1,TRBD2,TGTGCCAGCAGTAGTATTTTAGCGGGACCGCAGTTCTTC,CASSSILAGPQFF
TRBV6-6,-,TRBJ1-2,TRBD1,TGTGCCAGCAGTTCCGGGACAGGGGGCTTGAACTATGGCTACACCTTC,CASSSGTGGLNYGYTF
TRBV29-1,once,TRBJ2-3,-,TGCAGCGTTGGGCAGAGCACAGATACGCAGTATTTT,CSVGQSTDTQYF
TRBV19,-,TRBJ2-3,TRBD2,TGTGCCAGTAGCCCAATGAGGACTAGCGGGACCACAGATACGCAGTATTTT,CASSPMRTSGTTDTQYF
TRBV28,-,TRBJ1-2,-,TGTGCCAGCATCGACAACCACTATGGCTACACCTTC,CASIDNHYGYTF
TRBV24-1,-,TRBJ2-3,TRBD2,TGTGCCACCAGTCAGCTGACTAGCCGTGGGACAGATACGCAGTATTTT,CATSQLTSRGTDTQYF
TRBV19,once,TRBJ2-3,TRBD2,TGTGCCAGTAGTATGTCTAGCGGGGGGTTTAGCACAGATACGCAGTATTTT,CASSMSSGGFSTDTQYF
TRBV28,-,TRBJ1-1,-,TGTGCCATCCAAGGTCGGGGGGAAGCTTTCTTT,CAIQGRGEAFF
TRBV27,-,TRBJ2-2,-,TGTGCCAGCAGTCCGGGAGTAGTTGGCGGGGAGCTGTTTTTT,CASSPGVVGGELFF
TRBV14,-,TRBJ2-3,-,TGTGCCAGCAGCCAAGAAGCTGTCGCTTGGGACATATTCGAGTCGGAGTATTTT,CASSQEAVAWDIFESEYF
TRBV19,-,TRBJ2-5,TRBD2,TGTGCCAGTAGGGTAACTAGCGGGAGTCAAGAGACCCAGTACTTC,CASRVTSGSQETQYF
TRBV6-5,-,TRBJ1-4,-,TGTGCCAGCACCCTTGAGGCAGGAGGCGAAGGAAAACTGTTTTTT,CASTLEAGGEGKLFF
TRBV7-8,few,TRBJ1-4,TRBD1,TGTGCCAGCAGCTCCGAAGGCTTCGGTAGGAGGGGGCCAGAAAAACTGTTTTTT,CASSSEGFGRRGPEKLFF
TRBV9,-,TRBJ1-5,-,TGTGCCAGCAGCCAAACGGCAGGTAATAATCAGCCCCAGCATTTT,CASSQTAGNNQPQHF